This TCR beta chain is from a study of human versus mouse CDR3 diversity and MHC coevolution. Notes on the study in general: Clonal inequality was lowest in most of the three human donors.

Measured with immunoSEQ multiplex PCR; TCRdb has only the in-frame clones, and not every one. The table has 60,000 to 95,000 clones, roughly 92% seen once; the top ten hold roughly 0.15%. On this clone: The target antigen is unknown.

Trimming removed 3 bases from V and 0 bases from J, with 13 bases in between. The CDR3 covers 16 residues. In germline, CDR1 is SGHTA, CDR2 FQGNSA. The TCR sequence derives from a person aged 30-69 years in good health. Sequenced: naive CD4+ T cells from blood. Subset: CD45RO-negative CD62L-positive naive CD4 T cells. The chain uses TRBV7-2 and TRBJ2-3; the D gene is possibly TRBD2 (5 bases). In DNA form, the CDR3 reads TGTGCCAGCAGCTTCGGGGTTCTCAGGAGCACAGATACGCAGTATTTT. Its translation is CASSFGVLRSTDTQYF.